The 22 T cell receptor beta chains reported below all come from one sample, sequenced in a study of Graves' ophthalmopathy and Graves' hyperthyroidism. As the template, RNA transcripts were used to amplify TCR beta CDR3 regions. Second-round multiplex PCR followed a first-round RT-PCR using HTBI primers. MiXCR, run by TCRdb on the multiplex PCR reads, gives a single entry per CDR3 protein. The sample holds 620,000 or so distinct CDR3 sequences, 20% to 25% seen once. The source material was peripheral blood. The source is a woman aged 18-29 years with stable Graves' hyperthyroidism. Some clones in this sample may be carry-over from other donors' samples.

The J gene is TRBJ1-3, the V gene TRBV12-3 or TRBV12-4, with D unresolved. The CDR3 sequence is 14 residues long. V lost 2 bases and J lost 4, with 9 bases in between. CDR3 sequence reads: CASSLSIGGNTIYF. In DNA form, the CDR3 reads TGTGCCAGCAGTTTAAGTATTGGGGGAAACACCATATATTTT.

This clonotype turned up a few times. The rearrangement joins TRBV5-1 to TRBJ2-5; D is perhaps TRBD1 (6 bases). Per the germline V gene, CDR1 is SGHRS and CDR2 is YFSETQ. The CDR3 has 13 amino acids. V was clipped by 6 bases and J by 1 base, with 10 bases between them. The DNA of the CDR3 is TGCGCCAGCACCAGGGGTTTCCAAGAGACCCAGTACTTC. Protein product: CASTRGFQETQYF.

This clonotype was recorded many times. This sequence joins TRBV20-1 and TRBJ2-2, with TRBD2 matching over 8 bases. The CDR3 has 14 residues. Germline CDR1 is DFQATT and CDR2 is SNEGSKA (reference sequence). V trimming: 5 bases; J trimming: 1 base; junction bases outside the gene matches: 3. CDR3 amino acids: CSAGLAVNTGELFF. CDR3 coding DNA: TGCAGTGCTGGACTAGCCGTGAACACCGGGGAGCTGTTTTTT.

This clonotype was observed many times. This chain links TRBV7-9 with TRBJ2-7; 10 bases line up with TRBD1. The CDR3 has 15 amino acids. The J segment lost 6 bases and the V segment lost 5 bases, leaving 10 bases of the junction unmatched. The germline V gene encodes CDR1 SEHNR and CDR2 FQNEAQ (reference sequence). The CDR3 here is CASSLLDRGYVEQYF. CDR3 bases: TGTGCCAGCAGCCTCCTGGACAGGGGGTATGTCGAGCAGTACTTC.

This clonotype appeared many times. The chain carries TRBV19 and TRBJ2-4; weak D call: TRBD2 (5 bases). The V gene lost 1 base and the J gene lost 0 bases, with 10 bases spanning the gap. The CDR3 extends over 16 amino acids. CDR1 is LNHDA and CDR2 is SQIVND in the germline V gene (reference sequence). The CDR3 bases are TGTGCCAGTAGTATAGGAGGGAATCTAGCCAAAAACATTCAGTACTTC. Residues: CASSIGGNLAKNIQYF.

Ten or more counts support this clonotype. The V gene is TRBV6-1, the J gene TRBJ2-3; no clear D gene. This CDR3 contains 17 residues. Germline V gene sequence: CDR1 MNHNS, CDR2 SASEGT. Deletions cut 0 bases from V and 2 bases from J, with 15 bases between. CDR3 DNA: TGTGCCAGCAGTGAAGCTATACAGAGGTTGTCCACAGATACGCAGTATTTT. This sequence encodes CASSEAIQRLSTDTQYF.

This clonotype was seen only a few times. The CDR3, as DNA: TGTGCCAGCAGCCGTGAAGGAGGGACCCAGTACTTC. Protein: CASSREGGTQYF. V and J are TRBV7-8 and TRBJ2-5; possibly TRBD2 for D (5 bases). CDR1 is SGHVS and CDR2 is FQNEAQ in the germline V gene. The CDR3 is 12 amino acids. Trimming took 5 bases from V and 7 from J, leaving 11 bases between them.

The sample holds many counts of this clonotype. The chain has TRBV12-3 or TRBV12-4 and TRBJ1-5, with 11 bases aligning to TRBD1. This CDR3 region has 15 residues. V lost 6 bases, J lost 2 bases, and 3 bases stayed unmatched. CDR3 sequence (DNA): TGTGCCAGCAGGGGACAGGGGGGTGGCAATCAGCCCCAGCATTTT. Protein product: CASRGQGGGNQPQHF.

There are many counts of this clonotype. The V call is TRBV6-5, the J call TRBJ1-1; 7 nucleotides match TRBD1. The V and J ends lost 2 bases and 11 bases, in that order; junction bases with no gene match: 11. Germline CDR1 and CDR2: MNHEY and SVGAGI. The CDR3 has 14 amino acids. CDR3 residues: CASSYGTGEKSAFF. DNA for the CDR3: TGTGCCAGCAGTTACGGAACAGGGGAAAAAAGTGCTTTCTTT.

The chain combines TRBV7-7 with TRBJ2-2; TRBD1 matches at 7 bases. The germline gives CDR1 SSHAT, CDR2 FNYEAQ (reference sequence). The CDR3 totals 14 residues. The V gene end was trimmed by 5 bases and the J gene end by 7 bases; junction bases not matched to a gene: 7. The CDR3 loop is CASSAGTVGGELFF. The CDR3 bases are TGTGCCAGCAGCGCCGGGACAGTCGGCGGGGAGCTGTTTTTT.

In its sample, this clonotype was seen many times. The chain joins TRBV6-5 to TRBJ2-7; D not certain. Between the trimmed V and J ends, which lost 2 bases and 1 base, there was a span of 6 bases. Germline values: CDR1 MNHEY, CDR2 SVGAGI. The CDR3 sequence is 13 residues long. The CDR3 sequence is CASSYDESYEQYF. The CDR3 coding sequence is TGTGCCAGCAGTTACGACGAGTCCTACGAGCAGTACTTC.

J is TRBJ1-1 and V is TRBV20-1; D remains unclear. The CDR3 runs to 18 residues. Germline assignment: CDR1 DFQATT and CDR2 SNEGSKA (reference sequence). The V and J ends lost 0 bases and 0 bases respectively, with 20 bases between them. The CDR3 here is CSARDSIGRSWMNTEAFF. CDR3 nucleotide sequence: TGCAGTGCTAGAGATAGCATCGGCAGATCCTGGATGAACACTGAAGCTTTCTTT.

This clonotype appeared a few times. A much bigger clone sits one base away, suggesting this may be a read error. CDR3 protein: CASSLPGQGGETKYF. The CDR3 region has the DNA TGTGCCAGCAGTTTACCAGGACAGGGGGGAGAGACCAAGTACTTC. V usage is TRBV28 and J usage is TRBJ2-5; 10 positions agree with TRBD1. Germline loops: CDR1 MDHEN, CDR2 SYDVKM. The CDR3 covers 15 residues.

The table lists this clonotype with many counts. The chain carries TRBV7-2 and TRBJ2-7, with D perhaps TRBD1 (6 bases). The CDR3 has 17 amino acids. V shed 5 bases and J shed 2 bases, with 22 bases lying between them. The germline V gene has CDR1 SGHTA and CDR2 FQGNSA. The CDR3 sequence is CASSHLLVAGTTYEQYF. In DNA form, the CDR3 reads TGTGCCAGCAGCCACCTACTAGTTGCTGGGACAACCTACGAGCAGTACTTC. The whole variable domain, filled in from reference TRBV7-2 and TRBJ2-7, reads GAGVSQSPSNKVTEKGKDVELRCDPISGHTALYWYRQSLGQGLEFLIYFQGNSAPDKSGLPSDRFSAERTGGSVSTLTIQRTQQEDSAVYLCASSHLLVAGTTYEQYFGPGTRLTVT.

CDR3 loop: CASSLGRLAGGPSYEQYF. Written as DNA, the CDR3 is TGCGCCAGCAGCTTGGGGCGACTAGCGGGAGGGCCCTCTTACGAGCAGTACTTC. This chain connects TRBV5-1 to TRBJ2-7; 14 nucleotides align to TRBD2. J was trimmed by 4 bases and V by 0 bases; bases with no gene match: 9. CDR3 length: 18 amino acids. Germline V CDR1 and CDR2: SGHRS, YFSETQ.

This clonotype was observed a single time. The CDR3 carries no conserved terminal phenylalanine or tryptophan, so it likely arises from a read error. The V gene is TRBV6-1, the J gene TRBJ2-3; D gene uncertain. This CDR3 comprises 12 residues. Per germline, CDR1 MNHNS and CDR2 SASEGT. V was pared by 6 bases and J by 4 bases, with 8 bases between. CDR3 sequence reads: CASRPRSDTQYC. CDR3 nucleotides: TGTGCCAGCAGACCTCGTTCAGATACGCAGTATTGT.

This clonotype was seen at least ten times. V is TRBV28 and J is TRBJ2-7; TRBD2 is a possible D gene (7 bases). This CDR3 is 13 amino acids long. Trimming cost V 6 bases and J 5 bases, with 14 bases left between them. Germline CDR1 is MDHEN and CDR2 is SYDVKM. CDR3 sequence (DNA): TGTGCCAGCAGAGTGGGGGGGGACAACGAGCAGTACTTC. The encoded protein is CASRVGGDNEQYF.

Ten or more counts support this clonotype. The chain employs TRBV12-3 or TRBV12-4 and TRBJ2-2; TRBD1 is a possible D gene (6 bases). V lost 4 bases, J lost 4 bases, and 10 bases lay in between. The CDR3 spans 14 residues. The DNA of the CDR3 is TGTGCCAGCAGTTCGCTAGGGGGCACCGGGGAGCTGTTTTTT. It is translated as CASSSLGGTGELFF.

The sample holds many counts of this clonotype. J is TRBJ2-5 and V is TRBV20-1, with 8 bases matching TRBD2. With V trimmed by 5 bases and J by 11 bases, 7 bases remained unmatched. The CDR3 totals 11 residues. Looked up from germline, CDR1 is DFQATT and CDR2 is SNEGSKA (reference sequence). CDR3 residues: CSAFERERQYF. CDR3 nucleotide sequence: TGCAGTGCTTTCGAGCGGGAGAGACAGTACTTC.

This clonotype was observed many times. In DNA, the CDR3 is TGTGCCAGCAGCCCGGACAGACGCAATCAGCCCCAGCATTTT. Its translation: CASSPDRRNQPQHF. The chain uses TRBV12-3 or TRBV12-4 and TRBJ1-5; the D gene is possibly TRBD1 (6 bases). The CDR3 contains 14 residues. V dropped 6 bases and J dropped 2 bases, with 11 bases sitting between them.

This clonotype was counted ten times or more. The genes are TRBV20-1 and TRBJ1-1; 7 positions match TRBD1. The CDR3 totals 14 residues. V gave up 6 bases and J gave up 0 bases; unmatched junction bases: 7. Germline lookup yields CDR1 DFQATT and CDR2 SNEGSKA (reference sequence). The CDR3 region is CSAGEGQLNTEAFF. In DNA, the CDR3 is TGCAGTGCGGGGGAGGGACAGTTGAACACTGAAGCTTTCTTT.

This clonotype was detected many times. V gene TRBV7-3 combines with J gene TRBJ2-2, with D unresolved. V lost 4 bases, J lost 4 bases, and 16 bases lay in between. The CDR3 runs 16 residues. CDR1 is SGHTA, CDR2 FQGTGA, per germline. CDR3 amino acids: CASSSDGWTGTGELFF. As DNA, the CDR3 is TGTGCCAGCAGCTCTGACGGGTGGACGGGCACCGGGGAGCTGTTTTTT.